The next 30 T cell receptor beta chains were all read from a single sample in a study of cytomegalovirus exposure and HLA in healthy donors. Use of 60 Vbeta and 13 Jbeta primers characterized the PCR. Libraries were prepared by immunoSEQ multiplex PCR; TCRdb keeps only in-frame clonotypes and omits some of them. The repertoire holds around 190,000 clones, with about 77% as singletons. The source material was PBMCs. The receptors shown here come from a woman aged 25 to 39 in good health and CMV-seronegative.

V is TRBV6-6 and J is TRBJ2-5; the match to TRBD2 covers 14 bases. The germline V gene encodes CDR1 MNHNY and CDR2 SVGAGI (reference sequence). The length of the CDR3 is 16 residues. The junction had 4 bases not matched to a gene; V was cut back by 0 bases and J by 7 bases. The CDR3 protein is CASSYSTSGRAWTQYF. In DNA, the CDR3 is TGTGCCAGCAGTTACTCGACTAGCGGGAGGGCCTGGACCCAGTACTTC.

Only one count was recorded for this clone. The chain couples TRBV6-1 to TRBJ1-2, with a weak D call TRBD1 (5 bases). V lost 4 bases and J 7 bases, leaving 10 bases between the germline ends. CDR1 MNHNS and CDR2 SASEGT come from the germline V gene. The CDR3 covers 12 residues. CDR3 DNA sequence: TGTGCCAGCAGTGCCAGGGAAGCTGGCTACACCTTC. Translated: CASSAREAGYTF.

This clone was counted a single time. J is TRBJ2-7 and V is TRBV10-3, with a tentative D call TRBD1 (5 bases). The CDR3 loop spans 16 amino acids. Germline V gene lookup returns CDR1 ENHRY and CDR2 SYGVKD. V was shortened by 6 bases and J by 4 bases, with 22 bases between the two germline ends. The CDR3 DNA follows: TGTGCCATCAGGCGGAGACTGGAAGGGGCTATTTACGAGCAGTACTTC. It encodes CAIRRRLEGAIYEQYF.

This clone was found once. This CDR3 is CASSQASPTGTEAFF. The CDR3 DNA sequence: TGCGCCAGCAGCCAAGCGAGCCCAACGGGCACTGAAGCTTTCTTT. The genes are TRBV4-1 and TRBJ1-1; D uncertain. The CDR3 covers 15 residues. V dropped 1 base and J dropped 4 bases, with 13 bases sitting between them. Germline values: CDR1 MGHRA, CDR2 YSYEKL.

The chain employs TRBV7-6 and TRBJ1-1; maybe TRBD1 (6 bases). CDR1 and CDR2 from the germline V gene are SGHVS and FNYEAQ. This CDR3 is built from 14 residues. V lost 5 bases and J lost 1, with 11 bases in between. The chain's CDR3 is CASSPRQENTEAFF. CDR3 DNA sequence: TGTGCCAGCAGCCCCCGACAGGAGAACACTGAAGCTTTCTTT.

The J gene is TRBJ2-1, the V gene TRBV10-3; D unresolved. Trimming removed 11 bases from V and 2 bases from J, with 7 bases in between. Germline V gene lookup returns CDR1 ENHRY and CDR2 SYGVKD. The length of the CDR3 is 11 residues. CDR3 sequence reads: CASGPYNEQFF. The CDR3 DNA sequence: TGTGCCTCTGGCCCCTACAATGAGCAGTTCTTC.

The chain is built from TRBV7-2 and TRBJ2-3; the D gene is possibly TRBD2 (5 bases). Germline lookup yields CDR1 SGHTA and CDR2 FQGNSA. V lost 5 bases, J lost 8 bases, and 11 bases lay in between. The CDR3 consists of 12 residues. This chain's CDR3 is CASSQGLFTQYF. CDR3 nucleotides: TGTGCCAGCAGCCAAGGACTTTTTACGCAGTATTTT.

V and J are TRBV30 and TRBJ2-5, with D maybe TRBD2 (5 bases). Germline CDR1 and CDR2: GTSNPN and SVGIG (reference sequence). Trimming cost V 2 bases and J 9 bases, with 10 bases left between them. The CDR3 runs to 11 residues. CDR3 sequence (DNA): TGTGCCTGGAGTCTCGTCGGGGCCCAGTACTTC. This codes for CAWSLVGAQYF.

This clone was observed once. The chain joins TRBV7-8 to TRBJ1-2; no firm D call. Germline loops: CDR1 SGHVS, CDR2 FQNEAQ. V lost 3 bases and J 4 bases, leaving 9 bases between the germline ends. The CDR3 runs 13 residues. CDR3 nucleotide sequence: TGTGCCAGCAGCTTGGAGACTAGCTATGGCTACACCTTC. Protein: CASSLETSYGYTF.

V usage is TRBV5-1 and J usage is TRBJ2-2; unclear D gene. The CDR3 is 14 amino acids. The V and J ends lost 3 bases and 4 bases respectively, with 10 bases between them. Germline assignment: CDR1 SGHRS and CDR2 YFSETQ. CDR3 in amino acids: CASSSNTVTGELFF. The CDR3 DNA reads TGCGCCAGCAGCTCGAACACAGTCACCGGGGAGCTGTTTTTT. The entire variable domain, with the rest obtained from reference TRBV5-1 and TRBJ2-2, is as follows: KAGVTQTPRYLIKTRGQQVTLSCSPISGHRSVSWYQQTPGQGLQFLFEYFSETQRNKGNFPGRFSGRQFSNSRSEMNVSTLELGDSALYLCASSSNTVTGELFFGEGSRLTVL.

The chain carries TRBV2 and TRBJ2-1; 7 bases agree with TRBD2. CDR1 is SNHLY, CDR2 FYNNEI, per germline. The CDR3 totals 18 residues. V lost 4 bases and J lost 0; bases outside the gene matches: 12. For the CDR3, the DNA is TGTGCCAGCAGTGGATTTATTGCGGGAGTGAGCTCCTACAATGAGCAGTTCTTC. Encoded protein: CASSGFIAGVSSYNEQFF.

V and J are TRBV27 and TRBJ1-2; TRBD1 matches at 7 bases. Looked up from germline, CDR1 is MNHEY and CDR2 is SMNVEV (reference sequence). Germline trimming cut 5 bases from V and 1 base from J; bases unmatched to any gene: 10. CDR3 size: 16 residues. CDR3 sequence reads: CASSPSSGQHNYGYTF. The CDR3 coding sequence is TGTGCCAGCAGTCCTTCTTCGGGACAGCATAACTATGGCTACACCTTC.

The V and J genes are TRBV28 and TRBJ2-6, with D uncertain. Trimming took off 7 bases at V and 3 bases at J, with 7 bases between the two ends. Looked up from germline, CDR1 is MDHEN and CDR2 is SYDVKM. The CDR3 runs to 13 residues. The CDR3 DNA sequence: TGTGCCAGCACAGTTGGTGGGGCCAACGTCCTGACTTTC. It encodes CASTVGGANVLTF. Looking up the rest from reference TRBV28 and TRBJ2-6 gives the full variable domain: DVKVTQSSRYLVKRTGEKVFLECVQDMDHENMFWYRQDPGLGLRLIYFSYDVKMKEKGDIPEGYSVSREKKERFSLILESASTNQTSMYLCASTVGGANVLTFGAGSRLTVL.

With respect to this clone: Other DNA sequences in the sample encode the same CDR3. The gene calls are TRBV5-1 and TRBJ2-7, with 8 nucleotides matching TRBD2. Per the germline V gene, CDR1 is SGHRS and CDR2 is YFSETQ. With 7 bases clipped from V and 1 base from J, the junction kept 7 bases outside the gene matches. The CDR3 totals 14 residues. The CDR3 spells CASSVTSGSYEQYF. The CDR3 DNA reads as TGCGCCAGCTCGGTTACTAGCGGTTCCTACGAGCAGTACTTC. Full variable domain (outside the CDR3, taken from reference TRBV5-1 and TRBJ2-7): KAGVTQTPRYLIKTRGQQVTLSCSPISGHRSVSWYQQTPGQGLQFLFEYFSETQRNKGNFPGRFSGRQFSNSRSEMNVSTLELGDSALYLCASSVTSGSYEQYFGPGTRLTVT.

The chain has TRBV5-1 and TRBJ2-7; no reliable D call. V was pared by 2 bases and J by 2 bases, with 11 bases between. The CDR3 sequence is 14 residues long. In germline, CDR1 is SGHRS, CDR2 YFSETQ. The CDR3 DNA sequence: TGCGCCAGCAGCTTTGGAATACTAACCTACGAGCAGTACTTC. Encoded protein: CASSFGILTYEQYF.

J is TRBJ2-5 and V is TRBV5-6; D gene uncertain. The CDR3 contains 14 residues. Germline V gene data show CDR1 as SGHDT and CDR2 as YYEEEE. V was clipped by 6 bases and J by 0 bases, with 12 bases between them. The CDR3 is CASNSFANQETQYF. For the CDR3, the DNA is TGTGCCAGCAACTCGTTTGCCAACCAAGAGACCCAGTACTTC.

This clone was found once. V usage is TRBV7-9 and J usage is TRBJ1-4; D unresolved. The CDR3 totals 16 residues. Between the trimmed V and J ends, which lost 6 bases and 4 bases, there was a span of 18 bases. From germline, CDR1 is SEHNR and CDR2 FQNEAQ (reference sequence). CDR3 sequence (DNA): TGTGCCAGCAGTCGAGGGCCGGACCTGTTTAATGAAAAACTGTTTTTT. Its protein is CASSRGPDLFNEKLFF. The variable domain in full, completed from reference TRBV7-9 and TRBJ1-4, reads DTGVSQNPRHKITKRGQNVTFRCDPISEHNRLYWYRQTLGQGPEFLTYFQNEAQLEKSRLLSDRFSAERPKGSFSTLEIQRTEQGDSAMYLCASSRGPDLFNEKLFFGSGTQLSVL.

The rearrangement joins TRBV5-1 to TRBJ2-4; D not certain. CDR1 and CDR2 from the germline V gene are SGHRS and YFSETQ. CDR3 length: 13 residues. V was cut by 4 bases and J by 5 bases, with 10 bases left in between. In DNA, the CDR3 is TGCGCCAGCAGCCCGCGCCCCGAAAACATTCAGTACTTC. Amino acids: CASSPRPENIQYF.

The genes are TRBV19 and TRBJ1-5; 8 nucleotides agree with TRBD1. The CDR3 length is 15 residues. Germline V gives CDR1 LNHDA, CDR2 SQIVND (reference sequence). With 6 bases clipped from V and 7 bases from J, the junction kept 11 bases outside the gene matches. The CDR3 loop reads CASRYRGTPSQPQHF. The CDR3 bases are TGTGCCAGTAGATACAGGGGGACGCCCTCGCAGCCCCAGCATTTT.

This chain links TRBV6-1 with TRBJ1-2, with a tentative D call TRBD1 (6 bases). In germline, CDR1 is MNHNS, CDR2 SASEGT. This CDR3 has 12 amino acids. Trimming took 7 bases from V and 7 from J, leaving 13 bases between them. CDR3 sequence reads: CASTGGPSGYTF. CDR3 bases: TGTGCCAGCACGGGGGGCCCGAGTGGCTACACCTTC.

With respect to this clone: The junction departs from the called germline gene at one end, perhaps through a read error. V and J are TRBV5-1 and TRBJ1-2; possible D gene TRBD1, 5 bases. Germline values: CDR1 SGHRS, CDR2 YFSETQ. This CDR3 contains 15 residues. As DNA, the CDR3 is TGCGCCAGCAGCTTGGCCCGGGTTGGGGACTATGGCTACCCCTTC. Protein product: CASSLARVGDYGYPF.

The V gene is TRBV19, the J gene TRBJ1-2; 7 nucleotides agree with TRBD1. Trimming at V came to 2 bases and at J to 5 bases, leaving 14 bases not matched to a gene. The CDR3 consists of 17 residues. The germline gives CDR1 LNHDA, CDR2 SQIVND (reference sequence). The CDR3: CASSILGQLPADYGYTF. Here the CDR3 DNA reads TGTGCCAGTAGTATATTGGGACAGCTCCCTGCTGATTATGGCTACACCTTC.

This clone showed up just a few times. The same CDR3 can be traced to other DNA sequences in this sample. The chain employs TRBV5-1 and TRBJ1-1, with 7 bases lining up with TRBD1. The CDR3 loop spans 15 amino acids. After removal of 4 bases from V and 2 bases from J, the junction contained 8 bases not matched to a gene. CDR1 and CDR2 from the germline V gene are SGHRS and YFSETQ. The CDR3 region is CASSPRDRANTEAFF. As DNA, the CDR3 is TGCGCCAGCAGCCCCCGTGACAGGGCCAACACTGAAGCTTTCTTT.

This clone was recorded a few times. The V and J genes are TRBV7-6 and TRBJ2-5; the match to TRBD2 covers 7 bases. The CDR3 runs 16 residues. The germline V gene encodes CDR1 SGHVS and CDR2 FNYEAQ. V lost 4 bases and J lost 7; bases outside the gene matches: 15. The CDR3 protein is CASSWEGIAGIGTQYF. The DNA for the CDR3 is TGTGCCAGCAGCTGGGAGGGGATTGCGGGGATCGGGACCCAGTACTTC.

This clone was found a few times. The CDR3 DNA is TGTGCCAGCAGCTTAGTTGGCGGGGATACTGGCACTGAAGCTTTCTTT. The encoded protein is CASSLVGGDTGTEAFF. The V call is TRBV11-1, the J call TRBJ1-1; D not certain. Per the germline V gene, CDR1 is SGHAT and CDR2 is FQDESV (reference sequence). This CDR3 is built from 16 residues. V was trimmed by 1 base and J by 4 bases, leaving 16 bases between them. The complete variable domain, with remaining parts taken from reference TRBV11-1 and TRBJ1-1, reads EAEVAQSPRYKITEKSQAVAFWCDPISGHATLYWYRQILGQGPELLVQFQDESVVDDSQLPKDRFSAERLKGVDSTLKIQPAELGDSAMYLCASSLVGGDTGTEAFFGQGTRLTVV.

This clone was seen a few times. The chain recombines TRBV5-6 with TRBJ2-1; tentative D call: TRBD2 (6 bases). V was trimmed by 0 bases and J by 10 bases, leaving 20 bases between them. CDR3 length: 16 amino acids. The V gene's germline CDR1 is SGHDT and CDR2 YYEEEE. The CDR3 coding sequence is TGTGCCAGCAGCTTGGTTGGTGCGGGACCCCGCGGGGAGCAGTTCTTC. This gives the protein CASSLVGAGPRGEQFF. Combining the CDR3 with reference TRBV5-6 and TRBJ2-1 gives the whole variable domain DAGVTQSPTHLIKTRGQQVTLRCSPKSGHDTVSWYQQALGQGPQFIFQYYEEEERQRGNFPDRFSGHQFPNYSSELNVNALLLGDSALYLCASSLVGAGPRGEQFFGPGTRLTVL.

This chain joins TRBV5-1 and TRBJ2-3; the match to TRBD2 covers 11 bases. This CDR3 is built from 16 residues. The ends lost 4 bases at V and 5 bases at J; junction bases unmatched: 9. CDR1 and CDR2 from the germline V gene are SGHRS and YFSETQ. CDR3 residues: CASSDDKLAGVDTQYF. The CDR3 DNA follows: TGCGCCAGCAGCGACGATAAACTAGCGGGGGTAGATACGCAGTATTTT.

This chain links TRBV5-5 with TRBJ2-5, with 10 bases identical to TRBD1. V was pared by 6 bases and J by 5 bases, with 10 bases of the junction left unmatched. CDR1 SGHKS and CDR2 YYEKEE come from the germline V gene (reference sequence). The CDR3 sequence is 15 residues long. In nucleotides, the CDR3 is TGTGCCAGCACCCGAGGACAGGGGGACGTGGAGACCCAGTACTTC. Translation gives CASTRGQGDVETQYF.

This chain uses TRBV9 with TRBJ1-1; TRBD1 matches 9 bases. The CDR3 runs to 15 residues. J gave up 3 bases and V 4 bases, and 7 bases lay outside the gene matches. Per germline, CDR1 SGDLS and CDR2 YYNGEE. In DNA form, the CDR3 reads TGTGCCAGCAGCCCGGGGGGACAGGGCTACACTGAAGCTTTCTTT. Its translation is CASSPGGQGYTEAFF.

The chain has TRBV19 and TRBJ2-3, with 13 bases lining up with TRBD2. This CDR3 comprises 16 residues. The trim removed 4 bases at V and 1 base at J, leaving 2 bases unmatched. Germline V gene lookup returns CDR1 LNHDA and CDR2 SQIVND (reference sequence). The CDR3 spells CASSRGLAGGTDTQYF. CDR3 nucleotide sequence: TGTGCCAGTAGTAGAGGACTAGCGGGAGGCACAGATACGCAGTATTTT.